A single sample is the source of the 10 T cell receptor beta chains below, sequenced in a study of blood T cell repertoires in COVID-19. Some clones are missing from TCRdb's copy, which holds only in-frame ones; the method was immunoSEQ multiplex PCR. There are fewer than 250,000 clones in the sample; approximately 90% occur only once, and roughly 2.6% lies in the top ten. The sequenced sample consisted of PBMCs or T cells enriched from blood (not recorded which). The receptors were gathered from a woman younger than 45 with acute COVID-19.

The chain uses TRBV19 and TRBJ2-5; the D gene is possibly TRBD1 (6 bases). The CDR3 runs 14 residues. Germline-derived CDR1 and CDR2 are LNHDA and SQIVND (reference sequence). V was clipped by 4 bases and J by 0 bases, with 9 bases between them. This CDR3 reads CASSKRGYQETQYF. The CDR3, as DNA: TGTGCCAGTAGTAAGAGGGGGTACCAAGAGACCCAGTACTTC.

The gene calls are TRBV7-2 and TRBJ1-4; a weak D match, TRBD1 (6 bases). CDR1 is SGHTA and CDR2 is FQGNSA in the germline V gene. There are 13 residues in the CDR3. The V gene lost 1 base and the J gene lost 8 bases, with 8 bases spanning the gap. DNA of the CDR3: TGTGCCAGCAGCTTAGGCGGGGGCGAAAAACTGTTTTTT. Residues: CASSLGGGEKLFF.

This chain uses TRBV4-1 with TRBJ2-1; D call uncertain. The CDR3 is 15 amino acids. Deletions cut 2 bases from V and 0 bases from J, with 8 bases between. Germline CDR1 is MGHRA and CDR2 is YSYEKL. CDR3: CASSQSGSSYNEQFF. The CDR3 DNA is TGCGCCAGCAGCCAATCCGGTAGCTCCTACAATGAGCAGTTCTTC.

This rearrangement joins TRBV12-5 to TRBJ1-1, with TRBD1 identical over 8 bases. The CDR3 contains 24 residues. Losses at the gene ends were 1 base for V and 1 base for J; bases not matched to a gene: 29. The germline V gene has CDR1 LGHNT and CDR2 FRNRAP. In nucleotides, the CDR3 is TGTGCTAGTGGTTTGGGGAGGACAGGGCTTTTCCCGCCGGACTCTACGTATGGGAACACTGAAGCTTTCTTT. Amino acids: CASGLGRTGLFPPDSTYGNTEAFF.

This rearrangement joins TRBV4-1 to TRBJ1-4; D is uncertain. The CDR3 is 13 amino acids. Germline-derived CDR1 and CDR2 are MGHRA and YSYEKL. Trimming removed 8 bases from V and 0 bases from J, with 7 bases in between. The CDR3 loop reads CASRETTNEKLFF. In DNA, the CDR3 is TGCGCCAGCCGGGAAACAACTAATGAAAAACTGTTTTTT.

Here the CDR3 reads CASSPGGGGDGYTF. The CDR3 DNA follows: TGTGCCAGCAGTCCCGGGGGAGGAGGGGATGGCTACACCTTC. This chain uses TRBV6-5 with TRBJ1-2, with D possibly TRBD1 on 5 matching bases. The CDR3 is 14 amino acids. Germline V lookup: CDR1 MNHEY, CDR2 SVGAGI. The V end lost 5 bases, the J end lost 6 bases, and 16 bases lay between the germline ends.

The chain joins TRBV6-5 to TRBJ1-2; a possible D gene is TRBD1 (5 bases). The CDR3 runs 15 residues. Germline assignment: CDR1 MNHEY and CDR2 SVGAGI. Trimming removed 4 bases from V and 0 bases from J, with 12 bases in between. CDR3 in amino acids: CASSWDSRANYGYTF. The CDR3 coding sequence is TGTGCCAGCAGTTGGGACTCTCGAGCTAACTATGGCTACACCTTC.

V gene TRBV6-5 combines with J gene TRBJ2-5; D might be TRBD2 (6 bases). V dropped 2 bases and J dropped 2 bases, with 12 bases sitting between them. Germline assignment: CDR1 MNHEY and CDR2 SVGAGI. The CDR3 has 15 residues. CDR3 residues: CASSYGRGGQETQYF. The CDR3 nucleotides are TGTGCCAGCAGTTACGGTAGGGGAGGACAAGAGACCCAGTACTTC.

J is TRBJ1-2 and V is TRBV18, with 9 bases identical to TRBD1. Germline CDR1 and CDR2: KGHSH and LQKENI. The V gene end was trimmed by 4 bases and the J gene end by 0 bases; junction bases not matched to a gene: 3. This CDR3 contains 15 residues. The CDR3 reads CASSRGTGSNYGYTF. CDR3 DNA sequence: TGTGCCAGCTCACGAGGGACAGGGTCTAACTATGGCTACACCTTC.

This clone has just a few counts. This chain uses TRBV12-5 with TRBJ1-1; no clear D gene. CDR1 LGHNT and CDR2 FRNRAP come from the germline V gene. Trimming pared 1 base from V and 4 bases from J, leaving 10 bases between. The CDR3 runs to 14 residues. CDR3 sequence: CASGLGALITEAFF. In nucleotides, the CDR3 is TGTGCTAGTGGTTTGGGGGCTTTGATCACTGAAGCTTTCTTT.